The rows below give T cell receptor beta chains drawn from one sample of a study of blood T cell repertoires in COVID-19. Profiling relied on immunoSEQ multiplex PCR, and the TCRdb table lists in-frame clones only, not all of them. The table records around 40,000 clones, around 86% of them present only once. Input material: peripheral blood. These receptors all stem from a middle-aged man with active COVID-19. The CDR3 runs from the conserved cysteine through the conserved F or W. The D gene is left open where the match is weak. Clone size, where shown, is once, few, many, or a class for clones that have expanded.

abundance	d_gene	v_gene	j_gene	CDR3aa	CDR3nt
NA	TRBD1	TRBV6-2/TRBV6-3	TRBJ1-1	CASSAPGQGAMAFF	TGTGCCAGCAGTGCCCCTGGACAGGGGGCGATGGCTTTCTTT
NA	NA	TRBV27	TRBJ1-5	CASSLSLINQPQHF	TGTGCCAGCAGTCTCTCTCTTATCAATCAGCCCCAGCATTTT
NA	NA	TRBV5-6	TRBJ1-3	CASSLGQGNTIYF	TGTGCCAGCAGCTTGGGACAGGGAAACACCATATATTTT
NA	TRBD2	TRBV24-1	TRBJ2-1	CATRTSGDEQFF	TGTGCCACCAGGACTAGCGGGGATGAGCAGTTCTTC
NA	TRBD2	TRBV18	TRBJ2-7	CASTISYSGRASHEQYF	TGTGCCAGCACGATATCCTATAGCGGGAGGGCCTCCCACGAGCAGTACTTC
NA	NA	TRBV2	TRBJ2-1	CASSEGVANEQFF	TGTGCCAGCAGTGAGGGAGTGGCCAATGAGCAGTTCTTC
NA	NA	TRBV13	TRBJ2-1	CASSSLSSYNEQFF	TGTGCCAGCAGCTCCCTAAGCTCCTACAATGAGCAGTTCTTC
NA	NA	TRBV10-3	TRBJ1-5	CAISDADNQPQHF	TGTGCCATCAGTGACGCGGACAATCAGCCCCAGCATTTT
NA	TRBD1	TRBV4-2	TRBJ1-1	CASSPRGLNTEAFF	TGTGCCAGCAGCCCTAGGGGGCTCAACACTGAAGCTTTCTTT
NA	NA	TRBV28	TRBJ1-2	CASSLYPDTLLGYTF	TGTGCCAGCAGTCTCTACCCCGACACGCTGCTTGGCTACACCTTC
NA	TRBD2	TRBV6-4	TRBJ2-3	CASSDTSGSADTQYF	TGTGCCAGCAGTGATACTAGCGGGAGCGCAGATACGCAGTATTTT
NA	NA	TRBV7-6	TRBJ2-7	CASSLRQGIPYEQYF	TGTGCCAGCAGCTTACGGCAGGGGATACCCTACGAGCAGTACTTC
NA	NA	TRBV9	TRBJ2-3	CASSVGIAPSTDTQYF	TGTGCCAGCAGCGTAGGGATAGCGCCTAGCACAGATACGCAGTATTTT
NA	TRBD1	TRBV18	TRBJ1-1	CASSPGQGASTEAFF	TGTGCCAGCTCCCCTGGACAGGGGGCGAGCACTGAAGCTTTCTTT
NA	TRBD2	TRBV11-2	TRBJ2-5	CASSLQVAGETQYF	TGTGCCAGCAGCTTACAAGTAGCGGGAGAGACCCAGTACTTC
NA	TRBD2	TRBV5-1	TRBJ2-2	CASSLREGHTGELFF	TGCGCCAGCAGCTTGCGGGAGGGCCACACCGGGGAGCTGTTTTTT
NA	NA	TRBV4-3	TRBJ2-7	CASSPRRSEGKQYF	TGCGCCAGCAGCCCCCGGCGCTCGGAGGGGAAGCAGTACTTC
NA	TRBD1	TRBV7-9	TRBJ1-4	CASSFPGGPNEKLFF	TGTGCCAGCAGCTTTCCAGGGGGTCCCAATGAAAAACTGTTTTTT
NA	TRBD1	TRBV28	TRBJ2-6	CASSLWDRPYSGANVLTF	TGTGCCAGCAGTTTATGGGACAGGCCTTACTCTGGGGCCAACGTCCTGACTTTC
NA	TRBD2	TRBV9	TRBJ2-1	CASSIGLAGLYNEQFF	TGTGCCAGCAGCATCGGACTAGCGGGATTGTACAATGAGCAGTTCTTC
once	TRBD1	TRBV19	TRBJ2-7	CASSTLDRGPNEQYF	TGTGCCAGTAGTACCTTGGACAGGGGGCCTAACGAGCAGTACTTC
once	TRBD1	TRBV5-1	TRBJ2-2	CASSVLTGTGGVAGRTGELFF	TGCGCCAGCAGCGTTCTTACCGGGACAGGGGGCGTAGCGGGAAGGACCGGGGAGCTGTTTTTT
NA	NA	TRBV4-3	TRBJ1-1	CASSQDRQASTFF	TGCGCCAGCAGCCAGGACCGACAGGCCTCAACTTTCTTT
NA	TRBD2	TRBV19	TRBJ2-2	CASSSGGSGRKLGELFF	TGTGCCAGTAGTAGTGGCGGCAGCGGGAGAAAACTGGGGGAGCTGTTTTTT
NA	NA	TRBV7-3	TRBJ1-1	CASSLSPGQNTEAFF	TGTGCCAGCAGCCTAAGCCCGGGACAGAACACTGAAGCTTTCTTT
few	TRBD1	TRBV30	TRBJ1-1	CAWSTTGSAEAFF	TGTGCCTGGAGTACGACAGGGTCAGCTGAAGCTTTCTTT
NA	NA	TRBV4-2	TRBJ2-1	CASSRTVSSYNEQFF	TGTGCCAGCAGCCGGACAGTTAGCTCCTACAATGAGCAGTTCTTC
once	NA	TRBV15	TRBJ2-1	CATSRGAGGGDEQFF	TGTGCCACCAGCAGAGGCGCGGGTGGGGGCGATGAGCAGTTCTTC
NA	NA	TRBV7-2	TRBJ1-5	CASSATGSQPQHF	TGTGCCAGCAGCGCTACAGGTTCCCAGCCCCAGCATTTT
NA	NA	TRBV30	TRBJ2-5	CAWSPPRIKTQYF	TGTGCCTGGAGTCCCCCGAGGATAAAGACCCAGTACTTC
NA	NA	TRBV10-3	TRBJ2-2	CAISRTLQDTGELFF	TGTGCCATCAGTCGAACTCTACAGGACACCGGGGAGCTGTTTTTT
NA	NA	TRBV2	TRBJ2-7	CAGRDRGFVTSGPRPYEQYF	TGTGCCGGCCGGGACAGGGGTTTTGTGACTAGCGGACCAAGACCCTACGAGCAGTACTTC
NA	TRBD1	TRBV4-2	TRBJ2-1	CASSPGGTARYEQFF	TGTGCCAGCAGCCCGGGTGGGACAGCGAGGTATGAGCAGTTCTTC
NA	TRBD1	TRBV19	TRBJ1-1	CASSIQGGTEAFF	TGTGCCAGTAGCATACAGGGGGGTACTGAAGCTTTCTTT
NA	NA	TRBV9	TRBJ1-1	CASSVEGRGNTEAFF	TGTGCCAGCAGCGTAGAAGGCAGGGGGAACACTGAAGCTTTCTTT
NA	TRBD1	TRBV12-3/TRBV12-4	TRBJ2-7	CASSPDRGNEQYF	TGTGCCAGCAGCCCCGACAGGGGGAACGAGCAGTACTTC
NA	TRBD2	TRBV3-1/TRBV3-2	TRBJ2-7	CASSRLAGGYGEQYF	TGTGCCAGCAGCCGGCTAGCGGGAGGATACGGCGAGCAGTACTTC
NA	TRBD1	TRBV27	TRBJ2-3	CASSPRTGKGSDTQYF	TGTGCCAGCAGTCCCCGGACAGGGAAGGGGTCAGATACGCAGTATTTT
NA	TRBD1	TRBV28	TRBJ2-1	CASSFLGTGVNEQFF	TGTGCCAGCAGTTTCTTGGGGACAGGTGTAAATGAGCAGTTCTTC
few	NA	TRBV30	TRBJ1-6	CAWSSQGGSPLHF	TGTGCCTGGAGTTCGCAGGGTGGTTCACCCCTCCACTTT
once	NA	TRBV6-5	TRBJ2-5	CASSLARAQETQYF	TGTGCCAGCAGTTTAGCGCGGGCCCAAGAGACCCAGTACTTC
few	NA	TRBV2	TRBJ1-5	CASSEKSRYTRNQPQHF	TGTGCCAGCAGTGAAAAGTCTAGGTATACGCGCAATCAGCCCCAGCATTTT
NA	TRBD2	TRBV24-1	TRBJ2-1	CATSLAGTYNEQFF	TGTGCCACCAGCCTAGCGGGAACCTACAATGAGCAGTTCTTC
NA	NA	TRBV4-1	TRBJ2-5	CASRGVLETQYF	TGCGCCAGCAGAGGAGTTTTAGAGACCCAGTACTTC
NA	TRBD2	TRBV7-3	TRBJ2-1	CASSSTSGSYNEQFF	TGTGCCAGCAGCTCAACTAGCGGCTCCTACAATGAGCAGTTCTTC
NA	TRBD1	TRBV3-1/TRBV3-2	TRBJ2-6	CASRTGQGASGANVLTF	TGTGCCAGCAGAACAGGACAGGGGGCCTCTGGGGCCAACGTCCTGACTTTC
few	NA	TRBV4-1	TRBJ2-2	CASSQEGGGTGELFF	TGCGCCAGCAGCCAAGAGGGAGGAGGAACCGGGGAGCTGTTTTTT
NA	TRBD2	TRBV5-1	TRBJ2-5	CASSLVQRGEETQYF	TGCGCCAGCAGCTTGGTCCAGCGGGGCGAAGAGACCCAGTACTTC
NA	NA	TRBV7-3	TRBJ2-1	CASSPGSYNEQFF	TGTGCCAGCAGCCCCGGGTCCTACAATGAGCAGTTCTTC
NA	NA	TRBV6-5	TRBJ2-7	CASGTGRGEQYF	TGTGCCAGCGGTACAGGGAGGGGTGAGCAGTACTTC
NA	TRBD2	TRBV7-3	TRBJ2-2	CASSLMVREADGELFF	TGTGCCAGCAGCTTAATGGTGCGGGAGGCGGACGGGGAGCTGTTTTTT
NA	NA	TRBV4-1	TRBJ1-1	CASSQAEGWSTEAFF	TGCGCCAGCAGCCAAGCCGAAGGTTGGAGCACTGAAGCTTTCTTT
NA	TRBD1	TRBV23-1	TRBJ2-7	CASSHPDRGNEQYF	TGCGCCAGCAGTCATCCCGACAGGGGTAACGAGCAGTACTTC
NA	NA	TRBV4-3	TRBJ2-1	CASSQEGTSYHEQFF	TGCGCCAGCAGCCAAGAGGGGACATCATATCATGAGCAGTTCTTC
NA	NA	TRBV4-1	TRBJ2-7	CASSQERANSYEQYF	TGCGCCAGCAGCCAAGAACGAGCGAACTCCTACGAGCAGTACTTC
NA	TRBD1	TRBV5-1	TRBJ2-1	CASSPGQAPGGEQFF	TGCGCCAGCAGCCCGGGACAGGCCCCTGGGGGTGAGCAGTTCTTC